These 27 T cell receptor beta chains were sequenced from one sample in a study of T cell changes during pregnancy in multiple sclerosis. Sequenced by immunoSEQ multiplex PCR; TCRdb stores in-frame clones only, minus some. The table shows tens of thousands of clones, with 85% to 95% occurring only once. This specimen was CD8+ T cells from peripheral blood mononuclear cells, taken in the third trimester of pregnancy. All receptors derive from a female donor with multiple sclerosis, enrolled in a pregnancy study.

This clone was observed a single time. The V and J genes are TRBV19 and TRBJ2-7; TRBD1 matches at 7 bases. Germline CDR1 is LNHDA and CDR2 is SQIVND (reference sequence). Losses at the gene ends were 5 bases for V and 0 bases for J; bases not matched to a gene: 4. CDR3 size: 14 residues. The CDR3 here is CASSRQGYSYEQYF. In DNA form, the CDR3 reads TGTGCCAGTAGTCGACAGGGCTACTCCTACGAGCAGTACTTC. Combining the CDR3 with reference TRBV19 and TRBJ2-7 gives the whole variable domain DGGITQSPKYLFRKEGQNVTLSCEQNLNHDAMYWYRQDPGQGLRLIYYSQIVNDFQKGDIAEGYSVSREKKESFPLTVTSAQKNPTAFYLCASSRQGYSYEQYFGPGTRLTVT.

The V and J genes are TRBV6-1 and TRBJ1-1; tentatively, D is TRBD1 (5 bases). Trimming cost V 1 base and J 5 bases, with 11 bases left between them. CDR3 length: 14 amino acids. Germline values: CDR1 MNHNS, CDR2 SASEGT. The CDR3 sequence is CASSEGWGETEAFF. CDR3 nucleotide sequence: TGTGCCAGCAGTGAAGGATGGGGGGAGACTGAAGCTTTCTTT.

This chain links TRBV27 with TRBJ2-3; 11 positions match TRBD2. The trim removed 7 bases at V and 6 bases at J, leaving 3 bases unmatched. The CDR3 contains 13 residues. From germline, CDR1 is MNHEY and CDR2 SMNVEV (reference sequence). The CDR3 DNA is TGTGCCAGCACGGGACTAGCGGAGGATACGCAGTATTTT. It yields the protein CASTGLAEDTQYF.

This chain joins TRBV18 and TRBJ2-7, with 10 bases fitting TRBD2. Looked up from germline, CDR1 is KGHSH and CDR2 is LQKENI. This CDR3 is built from 15 residues. Losses at the gene ends were 5 bases for V and 1 base for J; bases not matched to a gene: 5. CDR3 amino acids: CASSFGAGGSYEQYF. The CDR3 region has the DNA TGTGCCAGCTCATTCGGAGCGGGGGGGTCCTACGAGCAGTACTTC. Drawing the rest from reference TRBV18 and TRBJ2-7, the complete variable domain is NAGVMQNPRHLVRRRGQEARLRCSPMKGHSHVYWYRQLPEEGLKFMVYLQKENIIDESGMPKERFSAEFPKEGPSILRIQQVVRGDSAAYFCASSFGAGGSYEQYFGPGTRLTVT.

V gene TRBV10-3 combines with J gene TRBJ2-2, with D tentatively TRBD2 (5 bases). V lost 2 bases to trimming and J lost 6 bases, with 13 bases between them. Germline CDR1 reads ENHRY; CDR2 reads SYGVKD. The CDR3 loop spans 15 amino acids. Here the CDR3 reads CAISELEGIAGELFF. The DNA of the CDR3 is TGTGCCATCAGTGAGCTCGAGGGTATTGCCGGGGAGCTGTTTTTT.

The CDR3 region is CSLHADSPLHF. For the CDR3, the DNA is TGCAGCTTACATGCCGATTCACCCCTCCACTTT. The rearrangement links TRBV20-1 to TRBJ1-6; D not resolved. The germline V gene encodes CDR1 DFQATT and CDR2 SNEGSKA (reference sequence). This CDR3 spans 11 amino acids.

The chain joins TRBV7-9 to TRBJ2-3; no clear D gene. CDR3 length equals 16 residues. V shed 4 bases and J shed 2 bases, with 16 bases lying between them. Germline CDR1 and CDR2: SEHNR and FQNEAQ (reference sequence). CDR3 region: CASSYGSNENTDTQYF. Here the CDR3 DNA reads TGTGCCAGCAGCTACGGGTCGAATGAAAACACAGATACGCAGTATTTT.

This clone was detected once. The chain combines TRBV2 with TRBJ1-3, with D unclear. There are 16 residues in the CDR3. With 2 bases removed from V and 0 bases from J, the gap between germline ends came to 11 bases. The germline V gene encodes CDR1 SNHLY and CDR2 FYNNEI. DNA of the CDR3: TGTGCCAGCAGTGAAACTTTTGTCGCCTCTGGAAACACCATATATTTT. Protein sequence: CASSETFVASGNTIYF.

The chain combines TRBV27 with TRBJ2-7, with a weak D call TRBD1 (6 bases). Trimming removed 7 bases from V and 1 base from J, with 20 bases in between. Per germline, CDR1 MNHEY and CDR2 SMNVEV (reference sequence). This CDR3 contains 16 residues. As DNA, the CDR3 is TGTGCCAGCACACCGAAGGGGGAGCGCCCTTCCTACGAGCAGTACTTC. It encodes CASTPKGERPSYEQYF.

This chain uses TRBV20-1 with TRBJ2-1; the match to TRBD2 covers 7 bases. The CDR3 length is 9 residues. In germline, CDR1 is DFQATT, CDR2 SNEGSKA (reference sequence). In DNA, the CDR3 is TGCACCGGGGGGTCTGAGCAGTTCTTC. Protein sequence: CTGGSEQFF.

The rearrangement joins TRBV9 to TRBJ1-1; D is ambiguous. The CDR3 has 14 residues. The germline V gene encodes CDR1 SGDLS and CDR2 YYNGEE. The germline V and J ends were trimmed by 0 bases and 2 bases, with 8 bases remaining between them. CDR3 residues: CASSVGHPNTEAFF. CDR3 coding DNA: TGTGCCAGCAGCGTAGGACACCCAAACACTGAAGCTTTCTTT.

This sequence joins TRBV9 and TRBJ1-2; D ambiguous. CDR1 and CDR2 from the germline V gene are SGDLS and YYNGEE. The length of the CDR3 is 12 residues. Trimming removed 7 bases from V and 8 bases from J, with 15 bases in between. CDR3 residues: CASGSELVGYTF. Here the CDR3 DNA reads TGTGCCAGCGGCTCCGAGCTAGTAGGCTACACCTTC.

The V call is TRBV7-8, the J call TRBJ2-4; tentative D call: TRBD1 (6 bases). Germline CDR1 reads SGHVS; CDR2 reads FQNEAQ. V lost 5 bases and J 3 bases, leaving 14 bases between the germline ends. CDR3 length: 15 amino acids. CDR3 sequence reads: CASSVGQLGKNIQYF. The CDR3 DNA sequence: TGTGCCAGCAGCGTCGGACAGTTAGGCAAAAACATTCAGTACTTC.

V and J are TRBV7-6 and TRBJ2-7; D ambiguous. The V end was cut by 5 bases, the J end by 0 bases, with 14 bases between. The V gene's germline CDR1 is SGHVS and CDR2 FNYEAQ. The CDR3 covers 15 residues. The CDR3 nucleotides are TGTGCCAGCAGCCCTTATAAAAGCCTCTCCTACGAGCAGTACTTC. This codes for CASSPYKSLSYEQYF.

The CDR3 reads CASRRSGDYNEQFF. The DNA of the CDR3 is TGTGCCAGCAGAAGAAGCGGGGACTACAATGAGCAGTTCTTC. The V and J genes are TRBV7-3 and TRBJ2-1; 7 bases agree with TRBD2. CDR3 length: 14 residues. Germline CDR1 is SGHTA and CDR2 is FQGTGA. The ends lost 6 bases at V and 3 bases at J; junction bases unmatched: 5.

The chain employs TRBV6-6 and TRBJ1-4, with 8 nucleotides matching TRBD1. J lost 8 bases, V lost 2 bases, and 4 bases had no gene match. The CDR3 contains 14 residues. Germline loops: CDR1 MNHNY, CDR2 SVGAGI (reference sequence). The CDR3 here is CASSYEQGGEKLFF. In DNA form, the CDR3 reads TGTGCCAGCAGTTACGAACAGGGGGGGGAAAAACTGTTTTTT.

The chain has TRBV27 and TRBJ2-3; 9 nucleotides align to TRBD1. Germline CDR1 is MNHEY and CDR2 is SMNVEV (reference sequence). J lost 4 bases, V lost 6 bases, and 8 bases had no gene match. The CDR3 spans 15 residues. CDR3 DNA sequence: TGTGCCAGCAGGGGACCGGGACAGGGATCAGATACGCAGTATTTT. Translated, it gives CASRGPGQGSDTQYF.

This chain joins TRBV5-1 and TRBJ1-1; no reliable D call. The CDR3 extends over 16 amino acids. Germline assignment: CDR1 SGHRS and CDR2 YFSETQ. With 0 bases removed from V and 4 bases from J, the gap between germline ends came to 16 bases. In DNA form, the CDR3 reads TGCGCCAGCAGCTTGGGTCCAGGCCAAGAGGGCACTGAAGCTTTCTTT. Protein product: CASSLGPGQEGTEAFF.

The chain uses TRBV7-8 and TRBJ2-1; D is unclear. CDR3 size: 12 residues. V dropped 2 bases and J dropped 8 bases, with 7 bases sitting between them. The germline CDR1 and CDR2 sequences are SGHVS and FQNEAQ. Here the CDR3 DNA reads TGTGCCAGCAGCTTAATCAGTGATGAGCAGTTCTTC. Translation gives CASSLISDEQFF.

J is TRBJ2-3 and V is TRBV20-1; D may be TRBD2 (6 bases). CDR1 and CDR2 (germline): DFQATT, SNEGSKA (reference sequence). Trimming pared 5 bases from V and 6 bases from J, leaving 9 bases between. The CDR3 is made up of 11 amino acids. The CDR3 nucleotides are TGCAGTGCTTGGGAGGCGGATACGCAGTATTTT. Its translation: CSAWEADTQYF.

The rearrangement uses TRBV19 and TRBJ1-3; D not certain. From germline, CDR1 is LNHDA and CDR2 SQIVND (reference sequence). The V gene lost 2 bases and the J gene lost 4 bases, with 12 bases spanning the gap. The CDR3 sequence is 15 residues long. The CDR3 reads CASSIMGRSGNTIYF. The DNA of the CDR3 is TGTGCCAGTAGTATAATGGGCAGGTCCGGAAACACCATATATTTT.

The chain couples TRBV13 to TRBJ2-5; 7 bases agree with TRBD2. Trimming removed 1 base from V and 1 base from J; junction bases left unmatched: 6. The CDR3 sequence is 16 residues long. The germline CDR1 and CDR2 sequences are PRHDT and FYEKMQ (reference sequence). CDR3: CASSLAGLAAQETQYF. CDR3 nucleotide sequence: TGTGCCAGCAGCTTAGCAGGGCTAGCGGCCCAAGAGACCCAGTACTTC.

This sequence joins TRBV6-6 and TRBJ2-1; TRBD1 aligns across 11 bases. Trimming at V came to 4 bases and at J to 5 bases, leaving 7 bases not matched to a gene. CDR1 MNHNY and CDR2 SVGAGI come from the germline V gene (reference sequence). The CDR3 runs to 16 residues. Here the CDR3 DNA reads TGTGCCAGCAGTTTCTGGACAGGGGGCGCCCACAATGAGCAGTTCTTC. Translated: CASSFWTGGAHNEQFF.

The rearrangement joins TRBV11-3 to TRBJ1-1; 8 bases match TRBD1. After removal of 1 base from V and 8 bases from J, the junction contained 3 bases not matched to a gene. This CDR3 region has 13 residues. CDR1 and CDR2 from the germline V gene are SGHNT and YENEEA. The CDR3 DNA follows: TGTGCCAGCAGCTTAGGGACAGGGTCCGAAGCTTTCTTT. Translated: CASSLGTGSEAFF.

V and J are TRBV4-1 and TRBJ2-7, with D possibly being TRBD2 (5 bases). Germline V CDR1 and CDR2: MGHRA, YSYEKL. Trimming took off 3 bases at V and 4 bases at J, with 13 bases between the two ends. The CDR3 extends over 14 amino acids. The CDR3 coding sequence is TGCGCCAGCAGCCATCGGTCGGGATATTACGAGCAGTACTTC. Its protein product is CASSHRSGYYEQYF.

V and J are TRBV9 and TRBJ2-3; the match to TRBD2 covers 9 bases. J was trimmed by 0 bases and V by 5 bases; bases with no gene match: 1. This CDR3 region has 14 residues. Per the germline V gene, CDR1 is SGDLS and CDR2 is YYNGEE. CDR3: CASRAGGSTDTQYF. The CDR3 coding sequence is TGTGCCAGCAGAGCGGGGGGTAGCACAGATACGCAGTATTTT.

The V and J genes are TRBV27 and TRBJ2-5, with D maybe TRBD2 (5 bases). From germline, CDR1 is MNHEY and CDR2 SMNVEV (reference sequence). The CDR3 is made up of 14 amino acids. The V end was cut by 4 bases, the J end by 0 bases, with 9 bases between. This chain's CDR3 is CASSYSGDQETQYF. As DNA, the CDR3 is TGTGCCAGCAGTTATTCCGGGGACCAAGAGACCCAGTACTTC.